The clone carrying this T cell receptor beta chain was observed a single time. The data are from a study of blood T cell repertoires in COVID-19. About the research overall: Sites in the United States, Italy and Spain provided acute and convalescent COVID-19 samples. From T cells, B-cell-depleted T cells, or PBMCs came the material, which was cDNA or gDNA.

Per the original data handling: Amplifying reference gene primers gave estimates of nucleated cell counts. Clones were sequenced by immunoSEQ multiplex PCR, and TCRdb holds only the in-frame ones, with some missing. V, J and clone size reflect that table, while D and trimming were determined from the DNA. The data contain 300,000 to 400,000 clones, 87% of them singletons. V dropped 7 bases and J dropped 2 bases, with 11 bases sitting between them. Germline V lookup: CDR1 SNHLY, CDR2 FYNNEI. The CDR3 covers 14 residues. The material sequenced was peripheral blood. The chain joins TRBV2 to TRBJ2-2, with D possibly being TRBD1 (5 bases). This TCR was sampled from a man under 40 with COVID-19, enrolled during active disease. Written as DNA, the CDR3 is TGTGCCAGCAAAACAGGAACAAACACCGGGGAGCTGTTTTTT. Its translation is CASKTGTNTGELFF.